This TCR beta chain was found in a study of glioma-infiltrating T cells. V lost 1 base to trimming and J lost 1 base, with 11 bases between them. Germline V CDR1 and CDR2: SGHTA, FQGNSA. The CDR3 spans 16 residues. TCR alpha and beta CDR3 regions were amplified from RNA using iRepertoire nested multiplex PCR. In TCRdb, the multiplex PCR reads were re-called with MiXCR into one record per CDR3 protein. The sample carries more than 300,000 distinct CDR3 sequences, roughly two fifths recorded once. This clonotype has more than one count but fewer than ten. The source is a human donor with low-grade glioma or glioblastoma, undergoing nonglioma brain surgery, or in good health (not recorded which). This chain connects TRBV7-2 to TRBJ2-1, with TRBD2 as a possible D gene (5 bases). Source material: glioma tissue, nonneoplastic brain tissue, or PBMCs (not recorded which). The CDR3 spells CASSLVYGGSYNEQFF. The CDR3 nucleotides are TGTGCCAGCAGCTTAGTTTATGGCGGGTCCTACAATGAGCAGTTCTTC.